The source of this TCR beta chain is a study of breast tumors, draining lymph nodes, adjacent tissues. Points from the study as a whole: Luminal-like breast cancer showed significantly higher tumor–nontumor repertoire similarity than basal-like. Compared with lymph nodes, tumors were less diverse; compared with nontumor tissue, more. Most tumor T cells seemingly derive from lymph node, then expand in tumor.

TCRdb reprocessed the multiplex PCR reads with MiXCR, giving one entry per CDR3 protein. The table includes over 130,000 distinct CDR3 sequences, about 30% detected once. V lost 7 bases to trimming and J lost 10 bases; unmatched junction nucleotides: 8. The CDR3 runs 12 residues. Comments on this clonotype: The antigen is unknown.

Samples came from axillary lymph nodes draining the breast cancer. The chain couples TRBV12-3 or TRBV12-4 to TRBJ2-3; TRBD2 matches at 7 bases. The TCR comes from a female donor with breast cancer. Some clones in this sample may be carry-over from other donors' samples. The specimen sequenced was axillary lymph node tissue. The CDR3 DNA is TGTGCCAGCACCAGCGGGGAAAATGCGCAGTATTTT. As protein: CASTSGENAQYF.